This TCR beta chain derives from a study of CD8 T cells in ankylosing spondylitis. General study points: In the blood and synovial fluid of reactive arthritis, some motif variants had been previously reported. Clones linked with disease were CD8+ and fairly uncommon in the peripheral blood. Clones linked to disease were reported to show significant enrichment in matched ankylosing spondylitis synovial fluid. Characteristic of ankylosing spondylitis blood, it appeared, was a TCR beta motif comprising about eight highly homologous variants.

Germline assignment: CDR1 LNHDA and CDR2 SQIVND (reference sequence). The CDR3 contains 14 residues. Trimming removed 5 bases from V and 6 bases from J, with 14 bases in between. TCRdb reprocessed the 5' RACE reads via MiXCR and lists one record per CDR3 protein. The table has 150,000 to 200,000 distinct CDR3 sequences, 10% to 15% seen once. This clonotype was seen many times. Its antigen is not identified. The gene calls are TRBV19 and TRBJ1-5; D gene uncertain. The receptor comes from a female donor with ankylosing spondylitis or in good health (not recorded which). Material: blood, either unsorted or a sorted T cell fraction (not recorded which). Here the CDR3 DNA reads TGTGCCAGTAGTCCGACGGGGATAAGTCAGCCCCAGCATTTT. Translation: CASSPTGISQPQHF.